These 21 T cell receptor beta chains were sequenced from one sample in a study of T cells in Graves' hyperthyroidism and ophthalmopathy (dated by TCRdb to 2018 to 2020). Library preparation employed multiplex PCR. Sequencing instrument: Illumina HiSeq 2000. TCR beta CDR3 regions were amplified from RNA transcripts. For the first round of RT-PCR on the TCR CDR3, the HTBI primer set was used together with the Qiagen OneStep RT-PCR kit. Using fastp at Q25 and MiXCR, TCRdb reprocessed the public reads and kept productive beta chains. Every CDR3 protein is listed once, alongside the most common genes and DNA of its rows. Within this sample are under 400,000 distinct CDR3 sequences, with about 15% of them counted one time only. The ten largest clones represent 25% to 35% of the sample. The sample consisted of blood. All receptors derive from a woman aged 18-29 years with Graves' hyperthyroidism that later progressed to Graves' ophthalmopathy.

The gene calls are TRBV19 and TRBJ2-1, with D tentatively TRBD1 (6 bases). In germline, CDR1 is LNHDA, CDR2 SQIVND (reference sequence). This CDR3 has 15 residues. V was clipped by 6 bases and J by 4 bases, with 16 bases between them. CDR3 amino acids: CASSTSEGGYNEQFF. The CDR3 region has the DNA TGTGCCAGTAGCACATCCGAAGGGGGATACAATGAGCAGTTCTTC. Variable domain in full (rest from reference TRBV19 and TRBJ2-1): DGGITQSPKYLFRKEGQNVTLSCEQNLNHDAMYWYRQDPGQGLRLIYYSQIVNDFQKGDIAEGYSVSREKKESFPLTVTSAQKNPTAFYLCASSTSEGGYNEQFFGPGTRLTVL.

Written as DNA, the CDR3 is TGTGCCAGCAGCCCACACCCGGTTGAGACCCAGTACTTC. Its translation: CASSPHPVETQYF. The chain couples TRBV7-2 to TRBJ2-5, with D unresolved. CDR1 and CDR2 (germline): SGHTA, FQGNSA. Between the trimmed V and J ends, which lost 5 bases and 5 bases, there was a span of 12 bases. The CDR3 is made up of 13 amino acids. Drawing the rest from reference TRBV7-2 and TRBJ2-5, the complete variable domain is GAGVSQSPSNKVTEKGKDVELRCDPISGHTALYWYRQSLGQGLEFLIYFQGNSAPDKSGLPSDRFSAERTGGSVSTLTIQRTQQEDSAVYLCASSPHPVETQYFGPGTRLLVL.

This clonotype was seen many times. V gene TRBV6-2 or TRBV6-3 combines with J gene TRBJ2-7; 11 bases map to TRBD2. Germline loops: CDR1 MNHEY, CDR2 SVGEGT. The CDR3 length is 14 residues. J lost 3 bases, V lost 5 bases, and 3 bases had no gene match. CDR3 sequence reads: CASSGLAGFYEQYF. Here the CDR3 DNA reads TGTGCCAGCAGTGGACTAGCGGGTTTCTACGAGCAGTACTTC.

The rearrangement joins TRBV7-3 to TRBJ2-2; a weak D match, TRBD1 (6 bases). The CDR3 sequence is 14 residues long. The ends were cut back, 5 bases at V and 6 bases at J, with 13 bases in the middle. Per the germline V gene, CDR1 is SGHTA and CDR2 is FQGTGA. CDR3 amino acids: CASSETGIPGELFF. In DNA, the CDR3 is TGTGCCAGCAGCGAAACAGGGATTCCCGGGGAGCTGTTTTTT.

This clonotype has ten or more counts. This chain joins TRBV27 and TRBJ2-1; the match to TRBD2 covers 9 bases. In germline, CDR1 is MNHEY, CDR2 SMNVEV (reference sequence). Unmatched junction bases numbered 11, after V lost 6 bases and J lost 2 bases. This CDR3 has 17 residues. As DNA, the CDR3 is TGTGCCAGCAGCCCTCGGGGGCTAGCGGGAACCTACAATGAGCAGTTCTTC. It is translated as CASSPRGLAGTYNEQFF.

This clonotype was seen at least ten times. V is TRBV7-8 and J is TRBJ2-3, with 11 positions matching TRBD2. The junction had 8 bases not matched to a gene; V was cut back by 2 bases and J by 1 base. The germline V gene has CDR1 SGHVS and CDR2 FQNEAQ. This CDR3 comprises 18 residues. CDR3 loop: CASSLRGTSGQGTDTQYF. DNA for the CDR3: TGTGCCAGCAGCTTACGCGGGACTAGCGGCCAGGGCACAGATACGCAGTATTTT.

This clonotype was counted many times. The junction departs from germline at one end; a sequencing error may be responsible. The J gene is TRBJ1-3, the V gene TRBV30, with D unclear. This CDR3 spans 13 amino acids. In germline, CDR1 is GTSNPN, CDR2 SVGIG (reference sequence). CDR3 DNA sequence: TGTGCCTGGAAACCCACCCGTTTTGGCGCGCCTGATTTT. Translating it yields CAWKPTRFGAPDF.

This clonotype came up a few times. This chain joins TRBV29-1 and TRBJ2-5; 7 nucleotides match TRBD2. The V gene end was trimmed by 0 bases and the J gene end by 4 bases; junction bases not matched to a gene: 14. This CDR3 contains 17 residues. CDR1 is SQVTM and CDR2 is ANQGSEA in the germline V gene. CDR3 sequence: CSVEDGTTSGIIETQYF. CDR3 coding DNA: TGCAGCGTTGAAGATGGGACTACAAGCGGGATAATAGAGACCCAGTACTTC. Full variable domain (outside the CDR3, taken from reference TRBV29-1 and TRBJ2-5): SAVISQKPSRDICQRGTSLTIQCQVDSQVTMMFWYRQQPGQSLTLIATANQGSEATYESGFVIDKFPISRPNLTFSTLTVSNMSPEDSSIYLCSVEDGTTSGIIETQYFGPGTRLLVL.

This clonotype has a count of ten or more. The chain recombines TRBV11-3 with TRBJ2-7; D is perhaps TRBD1 (5 bases). The V gene's germline CDR1 is SGHNT and CDR2 YENEEA. The CDR3 length is 12 residues. Trimming removed 4 bases at V and 6 bases at J, with 10 bases between. The CDR3 DNA follows: TGTGCCAGCAGCTCCAGGACATCCGAGCAGTACTTC. Its protein is CASSSRTSEQYF.

This clonotype showed up many times. The chain carries TRBV6-1 and TRBJ1-2; D perhaps matches TRBD1 (5 bases). Germline V CDR1 and CDR2: MNHNS, SASEGT. This CDR3 contains 13 residues. The ends were cut back, 7 bases at V and 6 bases at J, with 15 bases in the middle. The DNA for the CDR3 is TGTGCCAGCACCCGGACGAGGGGCGATGGCTACACCTTC. Protein sequence: CASTRTRGDGYTF.

The genes are TRBV7-9 and TRBJ2-1, with 16 nucleotides matching TRBD2. Unmatched junction bases numbered 7, after V lost 5 bases and J lost 6 bases. The CDR3 spans 17 residues. The germline gives CDR1 SEHNR, CDR2 FQNEAQ (reference sequence). CDR3 residues: CASSPPGTSGRGNEQFF. CDR3 coding DNA: TGTGCCAGCAGCCCGCCGGGGACTAGCGGGAGGGGCAATGAGCAGTTCTTC.

As regards this clonotype: With a much larger clone just one base away, this may be a read error. This likely comes from a read error, as the CDR3 has no conserved phenylalanine or tryptophan at its end. The rearrangement links TRBV18 to TRBJ1-1; 8 bases line up with TRBD1. V was clipped by 3 bases and J by 7 bases; unmatched bases: 13. This CDR3 has 16 amino acids. Germline V gives CDR1 KGHSH, CDR2 LQKENI. The CDR3 region has the DNA TGTGCCAGCTCACCCCTCGGTCAGGACAGGGCTTATGAAGCTTTCCTT. This encodes CASSPLGQDRAYEAFL.

This clonotype was seen many times. For the CDR3, the DNA is TGTGCTAGTGGGGCCGACCTCTCAGGACAGGGAGGGCAAGAGACCCAGTACTTC. It yields the protein CASGADLSGQGGQETQYF. This rearrangement joins TRBV12-5 to TRBJ2-5; D possibly corresponds to TRBD1 (8 bases). Germline assignment: CDR1 LGHNT and CDR2 FRNRAP. The CDR3 contains 18 residues. V dropped 6 bases and J dropped 2 bases, with 25 bases sitting between them. The entire variable domain, with the rest obtained from reference TRBV12-5 and TRBJ2-5, is as follows: DARVTQTPRHKVTEMGQEVTMRCQPILGHNTVFWYRQTMMQGLELLAYFRNRAPLDDSGMPKDRFSAEMPDATLATLKIQPSEPRDSAVYFCASGADLSGQGGQETQYFGPGTRLLVL.

This clonotype was seen repeatedly, ten times or more. The chain joins TRBV10-3 to TRBJ1-1; D remains unclear. CDR3 length equals 13 residues. Trimming took 5 bases from V and 1 from J, leaving 8 bases between them. Germline V gives CDR1 ENHRY, CDR2 SYGVKD. CDR3 sequence reads: CAISYDRNTEAFF. Here the CDR3 DNA reads TGTGCCATCAGTTACGACCGGAACACTGAAGCTTTCTTT.

The gene calls are TRBV7-2 and TRBJ2-7; 15 bases are shared with TRBD2. V lost 5 bases, J lost 6 bases, and 14 bases stayed unmatched. The germline V gene has CDR1 SGHTA and CDR2 FQGNSA. The CDR3 is made up of 18 amino acids. The CDR3 sequence is CASSRIGLAGGLRGEQYF. CDR3 DNA: TGTGCCAGCAGCCGGATAGGACTAGCGGGAGGGTTGAGGGGCGAGCAGTACTTC.

This clonotype was recorded at least ten times. The chain couples TRBV2 to TRBJ1-2; D remains unclear. This CDR3 contains 14 residues. Germline values: CDR1 SNHLY, CDR2 FYNNEI. The V end lost 6 bases, the J end lost 8 bases, and 19 bases lay between the germline ends. The CDR3: CASRQVATSRGYTF. The CDR3 nucleotides read TGTGCCAGCAGGCAGGTAGCGACTTCTAGGGGCTACACCTTC.

This clonotype appeared many times. This chain links TRBV3-1 with TRBJ2-3; tentatively, D is TRBD2 (6 bases). The V gene's germline CDR1 is LGHDT and CDR2 YNNKEL (reference sequence). Trimming removed 0 bases at V and 4 bases at J, with 11 bases between. This CDR3 is built from 15 residues. CDR3 coding DNA: TGTGCCAGCAGCCAAGAGGTAGCGGAGTCAGATACGCAGTATTTT. Encoded protein: CASSQEVAESDTQYF.

This clonotype was detected ten times or more. The chain employs TRBV12-3 or TRBV12-4 and TRBJ2-7; no clear D. This CDR3 comprises 14 residues. Trimming stripped 2 bases from V and 2 bases from J, with 10 bases between. The CDR3 loop is CASSLRRNPYEQYF. The CDR3 coding sequence is TGTGCCAGCAGTTTACGACGGAACCCCTACGAGCAGTACTTC.

As concerns this clonotype: A read error may be the cause here, since a much bigger clone is one base away. V and J are TRBV20-1 and TRBJ1-1, with a possible D match to TRBD1 (5 bases). The CDR3 covers 13 residues. The V gene's germline CDR1 is DFQATT and CDR2 SNEGSKA (reference sequence). The CDR3 region is CGATPGGDDLAFF. CDR3 nucleotides: TGCGGTGCTACTCCAGGAGGGGATGATTTGGCTTTCTTT.

There are many counts of this clonotype. The rearrangement joins TRBV10-1 to TRBJ2-3, with D perhaps matching TRBD2 (5 bases). With 0 bases removed from V and 4 bases from J, the gap between germline ends came to 14 bases. The CDR3 is 16 amino acids. CDR1 is WNHNN and CDR2 is SYGVQD in the germline V gene (reference sequence). In DNA form, the CDR3 reads TGCGCCAGCAGTGAGTCGAGGGCAGATAGATCAGATACGCAGTATTTT. This translates into CASSESRADRSDTQYF.

This clonotype was seen a few times. The V call is TRBV19, the J call TRBJ1-5; D might be TRBD1 (6 bases). Germline V gene lookup returns CDR1 LNHDA and CDR2 SQIVND (reference sequence). The CDR3 contains 15 residues. Trimming pared 5 bases from V and 3 bases from J, leaving 14 bases between. The CDR3 loop reads CASSASGGPNQPQHF. CDR3 sequence (DNA): TGTGCCAGTAGTGCCTCTGGGGGCCCCAATCAGCCCCAGCATTTT.